The 8 T cell receptor beta chains below were found in one sample sequenced in a study of cytomegalovirus exposure and HLA in healthy donors. PCR employed 60 Vbeta and 13 Jbeta primers. The protocol was immunoSEQ multiplex PCR, while the TCRdb copy is restricted to in-frame clones and leaves out a portion. The sample has roughly 100,000 clones; more than 70% are singletons. The sequencing sample was made of PBMCs. The receptors come from a man aged 30 to 39 in good health and CMV-seronegative.

The chain is built from TRBV7-4 and TRBJ1-6; 7 bases are a match to TRBD1. The CDR3 spans 18 residues. The junction had 15 bases not matched to a gene; V was cut back by 5 bases and J by 5 bases. Germline CDR1 reads SGHVT; CDR2 reads SQSDAQ. Here the CDR3 reads CASSLFTGTEPHNSPLHF. Here the CDR3 DNA reads TGTGCCAGCAGCCTTTTTACCGGGACAGAGCCTCATAATTCACCCCTCCACTTT.

The chain uses TRBV5-1 and TRBJ1-6; D not resolved. Per germline, CDR1 SGHRS and CDR2 YFSETQ. V lost 1 base and J lost 7, with 12 bases in between. The length of the CDR3 is 15 residues. The CDR3 is CASSLTTVKNSPLHF. The CDR3 bases are TGCGCCAGCAGCTTGACGACTGTAAAAAATTCACCCCTCCACTTT.

The chain links TRBV7-8 to TRBJ2-1; weak D call: TRBD1 (5 bases). The V gene lost 0 bases and the J gene lost 9 bases, with 9 bases spanning the gap. The CDR3 consists of 13 residues. CDR1 is SGHVS, CDR2 FQNEAQ, per germline. As DNA, the CDR3 is TGTGCCAGCAGCTTAGCGCCCCAGGGTGAGCAGTTCTTC. Protein sequence: CASSLAPQGEQFF. The whole variable domain, remainder taken from reference TRBV7-8 and TRBJ2-1, is GAGVSQSPRYKVAKRGQDVALRCDPISGHVSLFWYQQALGQGPEFLTYFQNEAQLDKSGLPSDRFFAERPEGSVSTLKIQRTQQEDSAVYLCASSLAPQGEQFFGPGTRLTVL.

The gene calls are TRBV5-1 and TRBJ2-1; TRBD2 agrees at 12 bases. The CDR3 sequence is 18 residues long. V lost 3 bases to trimming and J lost 3 bases; unmatched junction nucleotides: 10. From germline, CDR1 is SGHRS and CDR2 YFSETQ. Here the CDR3 DNA reads TGCGCCAGCAGCTGGACTCGACTAGCGGGAGACCTCTACAATGAGCAGTTCTTC. Translation gives CASSWTRLAGDLYNEQFF. Variable domain in full (rest from reference TRBV5-1 and TRBJ2-1): KAGVTQTPRYLIKTRGQQVTLSCSPISGHRSVSWYQQTPGQGLQFLFEYFSETQRNKGNFPGRFSGRQFSNSRSEMNVSTLELGDSALYLCASSWTRLAGDLYNEQFFGPGTRLTVL.

This chain links TRBV27 with TRBJ2-1; 8 nucleotides match TRBD1. The CDR3 runs to 13 residues. The V gene end was trimmed by 5 bases and the J gene end by 7 bases; junction bases not matched to a gene: 4. Looked up from germline, CDR1 is MNHEY and CDR2 is SMNVEV (reference sequence). The CDR3: CASSKTGGNEQFF. CDR3 coding DNA: TGTGCCAGCAGTAAAACAGGGGGGAATGAGCAGTTCTTC.

V is TRBV6-1 and J is TRBJ1-5, with D tentatively TRBD1 (5 bases). CDR3 size: 15 residues. Deletions cut 5 bases from V and 3 bases from J, with 14 bases between. Per germline, CDR1 MNHNS and CDR2 SASEGT. The CDR3 bases are TGTGCCAGCAGTTGGGGGGACGGTGACAATCAGCCCCAGCATTTT. It specifies CASSWGDGDNQPQHF.

The chain uses TRBV11-3 and TRBJ2-3, with D hard to call. The CDR3 is made up of 15 amino acids. Trimming left V 2 bases short and J 0 bases short, with 9 bases between. In germline, CDR1 is SGHNT, CDR2 YENEEA. Written as DNA, the CDR3 is TGTGCCAGCAGCTTACAAGGAGTAAGCACAGATACGCAGTATTTT. Translation gives CASSLQGVSTDTQYF.

The chain carries TRBV25-1 and TRBJ1-5; tentative D call: TRBD1 (5 bases). CDR1 and CDR2 from the germline V gene are MGHDK and SYGVNS. The V end was cut by 5 bases, the J end by 3 bases, with 11 bases between. There are 14 residues in the CDR3. DNA for the CDR3: TGTGCCAGCAGTCCCGACAGATACAATCAGCCCCAGCATTTT. Translated: CASSPDRYNQPQHF.